The source of this T cell receptor beta chain is a study of control samples from healthy donors and cancer patients. CDR1 MGHDK and CDR2 SYGVNS come from the germline V gene. Deletions cut 0 bases from V and 4 bases from J, with 9 bases between. The CDR3 sequence is 14 residues long. Libraries were prepared by immunoSEQ multiplex PCR; TCRdb keeps only in-frame clonotypes and omits some of them. This table has around 68,000 clones, around 80% appearing once. Specimen: blood. The clonotype was recovered from a man in his sixties in good health. V is TRBV25-1 and J is TRBJ1-1; D uncertain. In nucleotides, the CDR3 is TGTGCCAGCAGTGAATATCCGGATTCCACTGAAGCTTTCTTT. Protein product: CASSEYPDSTEAFF.